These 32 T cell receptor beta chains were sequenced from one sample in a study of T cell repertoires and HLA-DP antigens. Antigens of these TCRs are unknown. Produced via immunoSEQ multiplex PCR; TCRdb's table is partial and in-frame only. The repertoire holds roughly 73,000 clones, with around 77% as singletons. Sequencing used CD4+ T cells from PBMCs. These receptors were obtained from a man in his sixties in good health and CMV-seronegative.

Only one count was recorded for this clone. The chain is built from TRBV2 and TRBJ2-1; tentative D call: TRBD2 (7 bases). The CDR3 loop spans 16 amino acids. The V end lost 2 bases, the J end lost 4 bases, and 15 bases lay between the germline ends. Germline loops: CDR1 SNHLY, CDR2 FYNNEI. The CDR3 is CASSEFQGRGYNEQFF. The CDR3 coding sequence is TGTGCCAGCAGTGAATTTCAGGGGAGGGGTTACAATGAGCAGTTCTTC.

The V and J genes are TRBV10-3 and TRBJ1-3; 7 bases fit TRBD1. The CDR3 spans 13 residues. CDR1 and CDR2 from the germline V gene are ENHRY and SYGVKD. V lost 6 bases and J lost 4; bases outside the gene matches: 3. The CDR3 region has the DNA TGTGCCATCAGAGGGACAGAAGGAAACACCATATATTTT. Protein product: CAIRGTEGNTIYF.

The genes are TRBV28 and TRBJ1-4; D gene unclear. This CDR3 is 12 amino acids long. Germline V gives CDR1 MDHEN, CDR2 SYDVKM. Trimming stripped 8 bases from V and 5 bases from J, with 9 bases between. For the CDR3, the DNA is TGTGCCAGCCTTACGAACAATGAAAAACTGTTTTTT. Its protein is CASLTNNEKLFF.

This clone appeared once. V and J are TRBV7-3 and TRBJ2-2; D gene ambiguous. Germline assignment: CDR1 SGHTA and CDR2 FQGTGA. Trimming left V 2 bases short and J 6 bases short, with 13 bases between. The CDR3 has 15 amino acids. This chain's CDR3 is CASSLSSSVAGELFF. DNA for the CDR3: TGTGCCAGCAGCTTATCTAGTTCGGTGGCCGGGGAGCTGTTTTTT.

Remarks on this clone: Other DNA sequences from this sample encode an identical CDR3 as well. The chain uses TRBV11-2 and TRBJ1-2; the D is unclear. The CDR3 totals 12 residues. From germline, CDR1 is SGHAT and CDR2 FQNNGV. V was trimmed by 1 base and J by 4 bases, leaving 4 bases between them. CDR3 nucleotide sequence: TGTGCCAGCAGCTTAGGGGGCTATGGCTACACCTTC. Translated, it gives CASSLGGYGYTF.

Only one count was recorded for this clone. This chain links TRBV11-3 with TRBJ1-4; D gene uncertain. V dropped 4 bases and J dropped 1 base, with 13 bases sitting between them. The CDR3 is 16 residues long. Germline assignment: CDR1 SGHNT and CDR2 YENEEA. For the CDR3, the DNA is TGTGCCAGCAGCTCCACCGTGAAGGTAACTAATGAAAAACTGTTTTTT. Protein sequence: CASSSTVKVTNEKLFF.

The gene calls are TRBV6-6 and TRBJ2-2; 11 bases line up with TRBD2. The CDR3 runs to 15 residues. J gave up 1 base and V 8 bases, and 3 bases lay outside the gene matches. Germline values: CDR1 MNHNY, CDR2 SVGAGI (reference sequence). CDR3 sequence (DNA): TGTGCCAGCGGGGGGACTAGCGGGAACACCGGGGAGCTGTTTTTT. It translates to CASGGTSGNTGELFF.

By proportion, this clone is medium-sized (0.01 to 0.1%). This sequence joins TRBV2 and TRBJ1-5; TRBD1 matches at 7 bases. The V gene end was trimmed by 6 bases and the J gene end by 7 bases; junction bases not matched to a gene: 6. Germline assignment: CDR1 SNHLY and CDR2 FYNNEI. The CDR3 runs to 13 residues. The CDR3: CASSRDRGQPQHF. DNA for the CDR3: TGTGCCAGCAGCCGGGACAGAGGGCAGCCCCAGCATTTT. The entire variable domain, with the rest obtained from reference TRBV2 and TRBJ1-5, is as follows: EPEVTQTPSHQVTQMGQEVILRCVPISNHLYFYWYRQILGQKVEFLVSFYNNEISEKSEIFDDQFSVERPDGSNFTLKIRSTKLEDSAMYFCASSRDRGQPQHFGDGTRLSIL.

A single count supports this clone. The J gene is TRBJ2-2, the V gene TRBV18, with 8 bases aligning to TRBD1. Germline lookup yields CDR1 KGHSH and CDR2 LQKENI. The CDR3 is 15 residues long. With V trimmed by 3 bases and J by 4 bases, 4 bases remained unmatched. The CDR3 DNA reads TGTGCCAGCTCACCCGGGACAGGTGCCACCGGGGAGCTGTTTTTT. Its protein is CASSPGTGATGELFF.

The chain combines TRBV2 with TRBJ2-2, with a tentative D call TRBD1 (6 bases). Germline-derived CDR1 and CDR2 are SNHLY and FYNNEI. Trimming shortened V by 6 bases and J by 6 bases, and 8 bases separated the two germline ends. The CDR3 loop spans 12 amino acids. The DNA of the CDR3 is TGTGCCAGCAGGGACAGCGCCGGGGAGCTGTTTTTT. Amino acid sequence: CASRDSAGELFF. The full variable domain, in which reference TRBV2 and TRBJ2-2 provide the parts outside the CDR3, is EPEVTQTPSHQVTQMGQEVILRCVPISNHLYFYWYRQILGQKVEFLVSFYNNEISEKSEIFDDQFSVERPDGSNFTLKIRSTKLEDSAMYFCASRDSAGELFFGEGSRLTVL.

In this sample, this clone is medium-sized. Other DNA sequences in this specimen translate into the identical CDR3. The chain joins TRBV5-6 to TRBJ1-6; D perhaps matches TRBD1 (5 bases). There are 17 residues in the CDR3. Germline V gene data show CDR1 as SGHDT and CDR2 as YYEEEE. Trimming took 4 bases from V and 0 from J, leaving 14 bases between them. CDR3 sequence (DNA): TGTGCCAGCAGCGAGGGACGGTCGGGCTCCTATAATTCACCCCTCCACTTT. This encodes CASSEGRSGSYNSPLHF. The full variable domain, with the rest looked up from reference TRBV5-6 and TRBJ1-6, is DAGVTQSPTHLIKTRGQQVTLRCSPKSGHDTVSWYQQALGQGPQFIFQYYEEEERQRGNFPDRFSGHQFPNYSSELNVNALLLGDSALYLCASSEGRSGSYNSPLHFGNGTRLTVT.

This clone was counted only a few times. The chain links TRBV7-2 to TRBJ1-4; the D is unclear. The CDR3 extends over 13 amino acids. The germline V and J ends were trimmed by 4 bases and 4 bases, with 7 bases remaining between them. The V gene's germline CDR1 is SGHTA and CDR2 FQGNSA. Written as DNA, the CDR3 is TGTGCCAGCAGCTGGGCCCATAATGAAAAACTGTTTTTT. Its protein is CASSWAHNEKLFF. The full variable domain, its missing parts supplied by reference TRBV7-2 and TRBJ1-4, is GAGVSQSPSNKVTEKGKDVELRCDPISGHTALYWYRQSLGQGLEFLIYFQGNSAPDKSGLPSDRFSAERTGGSVSTLTIQRTQQEDSAVYLCASSWAHNEKLFFGSGTQLSVL.

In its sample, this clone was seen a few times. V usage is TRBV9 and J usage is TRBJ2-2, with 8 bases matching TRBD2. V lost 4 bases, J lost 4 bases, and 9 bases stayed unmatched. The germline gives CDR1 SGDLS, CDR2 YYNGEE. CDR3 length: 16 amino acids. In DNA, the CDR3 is TGTGCCAGCAGCTTCGGGGGCGGGAGGATCACCGGGGAGCTGTTTTTT. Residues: CASSFGGGRITGELFF.

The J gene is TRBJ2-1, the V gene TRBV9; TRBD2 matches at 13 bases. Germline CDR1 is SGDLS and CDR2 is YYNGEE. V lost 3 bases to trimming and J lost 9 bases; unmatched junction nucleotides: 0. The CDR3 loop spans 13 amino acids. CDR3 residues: CASSGLAGGEQFF. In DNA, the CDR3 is TGTGCCAGCAGCGGACTAGCGGGAGGTGAGCAGTTCTTC.

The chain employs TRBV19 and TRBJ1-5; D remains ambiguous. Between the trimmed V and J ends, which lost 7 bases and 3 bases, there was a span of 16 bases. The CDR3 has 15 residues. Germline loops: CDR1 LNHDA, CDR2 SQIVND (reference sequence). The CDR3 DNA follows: TGTGCCAGTACAGTAGGCAGAGGGCACAATCAGCCCCAGCATTTT. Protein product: CASTVGRGHNQPQHF.

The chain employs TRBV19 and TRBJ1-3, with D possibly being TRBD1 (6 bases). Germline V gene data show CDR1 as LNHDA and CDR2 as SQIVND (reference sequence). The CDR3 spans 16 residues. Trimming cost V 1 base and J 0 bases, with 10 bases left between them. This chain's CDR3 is CASSIGGTISGNTIYF. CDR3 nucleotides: TGTGCCAGTAGTATAGGTGGGACAATCTCTGGAAACACCATATATTTT.

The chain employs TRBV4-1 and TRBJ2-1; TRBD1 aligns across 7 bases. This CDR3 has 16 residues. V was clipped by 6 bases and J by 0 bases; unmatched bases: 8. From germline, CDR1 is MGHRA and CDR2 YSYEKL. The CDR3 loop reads CASRLTGVGSYNEQFF. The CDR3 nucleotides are TGCGCCAGCAGACTAACAGGGGTGGGCTCCTACAATGAGCAGTTCTTC.

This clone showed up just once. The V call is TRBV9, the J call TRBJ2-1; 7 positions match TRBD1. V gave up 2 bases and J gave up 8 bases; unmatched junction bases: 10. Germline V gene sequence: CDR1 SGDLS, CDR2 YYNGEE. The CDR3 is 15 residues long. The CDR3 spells CASSVRGQGGDEQFF. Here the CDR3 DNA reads TGTGCCAGCAGCGTGAGGGGGCAGGGTGGCGATGAGCAGTTCTTC. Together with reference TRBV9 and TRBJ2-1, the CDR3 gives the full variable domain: DSGVTQTPKHLITATGQRVTLRCSPRSGDLSVYWYQQSLDQGLQFLIQYYNGEERAKGNILERFSAQQFPDLHSELNLSSLELGDSALYFCASSVRGQGGDEQFFGPGTRLTVL.

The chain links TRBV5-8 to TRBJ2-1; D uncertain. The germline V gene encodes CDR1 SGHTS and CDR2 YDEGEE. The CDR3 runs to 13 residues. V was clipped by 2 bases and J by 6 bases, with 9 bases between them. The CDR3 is CASSFDRSNEQFF. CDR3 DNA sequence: TGTGCCAGCAGCTTTGACCGAAGCAATGAGCAGTTCTTC.

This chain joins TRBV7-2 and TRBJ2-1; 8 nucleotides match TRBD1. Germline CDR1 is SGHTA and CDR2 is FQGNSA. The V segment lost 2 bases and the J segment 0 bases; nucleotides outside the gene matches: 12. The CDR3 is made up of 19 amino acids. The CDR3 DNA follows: TGTGCCAGCAGCTTAAGGGGGACAGGAGGTGGAAGCTCCTACAATGAGCAGTTCTTC. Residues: CASSLRGTGGGSSYNEQFF.

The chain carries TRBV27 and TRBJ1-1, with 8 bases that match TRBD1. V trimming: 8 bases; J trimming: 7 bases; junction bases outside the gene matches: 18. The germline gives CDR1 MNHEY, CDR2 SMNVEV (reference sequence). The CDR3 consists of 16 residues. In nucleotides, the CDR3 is TGTGCCAGCGGGACATTCTTACGGGACAGGCGACTTGAAGCTTTCTTT. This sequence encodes CASGTFLRDRRLEAFF.

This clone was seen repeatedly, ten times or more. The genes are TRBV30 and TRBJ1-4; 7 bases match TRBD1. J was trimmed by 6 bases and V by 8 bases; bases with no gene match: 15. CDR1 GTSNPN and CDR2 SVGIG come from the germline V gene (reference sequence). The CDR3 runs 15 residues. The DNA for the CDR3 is TGTGCCACACTCGAGAAAGGCAGGGGGGATGAAAAACTGTTTTTT. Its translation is CATLEKGRGDEKLFF.

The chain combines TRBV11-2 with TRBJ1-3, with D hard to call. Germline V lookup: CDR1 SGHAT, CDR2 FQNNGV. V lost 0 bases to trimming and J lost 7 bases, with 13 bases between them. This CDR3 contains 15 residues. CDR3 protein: CASSLDPGSFNTIYF. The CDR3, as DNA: TGTGCCAGCAGCTTAGACCCCGGGAGTTTTAACACCATATATTTT.

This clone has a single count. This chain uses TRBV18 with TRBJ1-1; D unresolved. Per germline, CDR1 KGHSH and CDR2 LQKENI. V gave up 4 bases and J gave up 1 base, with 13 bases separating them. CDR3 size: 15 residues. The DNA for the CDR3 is TGTGCCAGCTCACTTCCCGGGAGTTCGAACACTGAAGCTTTCTTT. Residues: CASSLPGSSNTEAFF.

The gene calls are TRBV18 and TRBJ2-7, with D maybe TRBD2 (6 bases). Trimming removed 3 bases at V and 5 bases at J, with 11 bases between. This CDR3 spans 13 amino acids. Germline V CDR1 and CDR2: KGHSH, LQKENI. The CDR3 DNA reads TGTGCCAGCTCACCCCGCGGAGGGGACGAGCAGTACGTC. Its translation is CASSPRGGDEQYV.

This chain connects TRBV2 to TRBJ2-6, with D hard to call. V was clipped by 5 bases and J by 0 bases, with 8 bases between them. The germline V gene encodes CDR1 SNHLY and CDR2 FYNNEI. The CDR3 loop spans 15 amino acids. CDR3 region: CASSPQHSGANVLTF. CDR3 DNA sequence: TGTGCCAGCAGTCCCCAGCACTCTGGGGCCAACGTCCTGACTTTC.

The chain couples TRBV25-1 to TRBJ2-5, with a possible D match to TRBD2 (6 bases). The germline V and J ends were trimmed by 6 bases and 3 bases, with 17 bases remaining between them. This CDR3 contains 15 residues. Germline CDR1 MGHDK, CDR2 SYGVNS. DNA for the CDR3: TGTGCCAGCAGACCAGGGAGGACACAAGAAGAGACCCAGTACTTC. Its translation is CASRPGRTQEETQYF.

DNA for the CDR3: TGTGCCAGCAGCCGTAGCGGGGGGGTGAATGAGCAGTTCTTC. Translated: CASSRSGGVNEQFF. This rearrangement joins TRBV7-2 to TRBJ2-1; the match to TRBD2 covers 11 bases. Germline V gene sequence: CDR1 SGHTA, CDR2 FQGNSA. There are 14 residues in the CDR3. After removal of 5 bases from V and 7 bases from J, the junction contained 4 bases not matched to a gene.

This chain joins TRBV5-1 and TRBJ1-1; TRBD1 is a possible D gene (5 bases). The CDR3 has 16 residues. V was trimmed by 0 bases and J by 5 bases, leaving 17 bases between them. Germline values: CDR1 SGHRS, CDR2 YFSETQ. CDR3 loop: CASSLAVGSGRTEAFF. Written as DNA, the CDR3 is TGCGCCAGCAGCTTGGCCGTGGGGTCAGGGCGGACTGAAGCTTTCTTT.

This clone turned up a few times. The CDR3 DNA sequence: TGTGCCTGGAGTCCCCAGGCTAGCGGGAGGTGGAATGAGCAGTTCTTC. Its translation is CAWSPQASGRWNEQFF. The chain combines TRBV30 with TRBJ2-1, with 11 bases lining up with TRBD2. CDR1 and CDR2 from the germline V gene are GTSNPN and SVGIG (reference sequence). J was trimmed by 7 bases and V by 2 bases; bases with no gene match: 10. There are 16 residues in the CDR3.

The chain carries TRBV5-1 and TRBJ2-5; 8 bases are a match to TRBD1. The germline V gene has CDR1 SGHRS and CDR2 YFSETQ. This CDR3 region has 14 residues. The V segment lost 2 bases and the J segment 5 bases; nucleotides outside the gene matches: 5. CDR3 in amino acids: CASSFGQGPETQYF. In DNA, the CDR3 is TGCGCCAGCAGCTTCGGACAGGGCCCGGAGACCCAGTACTTC.

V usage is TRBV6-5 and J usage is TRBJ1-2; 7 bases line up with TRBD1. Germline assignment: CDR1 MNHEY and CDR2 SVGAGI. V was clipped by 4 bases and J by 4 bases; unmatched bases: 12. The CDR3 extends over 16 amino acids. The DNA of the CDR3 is TGTGCCAGCAGTTCCGAAGGGGGCCGAATTTCCTATGGCTACACCTTC. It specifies CASSSEGGRISYGYTF.